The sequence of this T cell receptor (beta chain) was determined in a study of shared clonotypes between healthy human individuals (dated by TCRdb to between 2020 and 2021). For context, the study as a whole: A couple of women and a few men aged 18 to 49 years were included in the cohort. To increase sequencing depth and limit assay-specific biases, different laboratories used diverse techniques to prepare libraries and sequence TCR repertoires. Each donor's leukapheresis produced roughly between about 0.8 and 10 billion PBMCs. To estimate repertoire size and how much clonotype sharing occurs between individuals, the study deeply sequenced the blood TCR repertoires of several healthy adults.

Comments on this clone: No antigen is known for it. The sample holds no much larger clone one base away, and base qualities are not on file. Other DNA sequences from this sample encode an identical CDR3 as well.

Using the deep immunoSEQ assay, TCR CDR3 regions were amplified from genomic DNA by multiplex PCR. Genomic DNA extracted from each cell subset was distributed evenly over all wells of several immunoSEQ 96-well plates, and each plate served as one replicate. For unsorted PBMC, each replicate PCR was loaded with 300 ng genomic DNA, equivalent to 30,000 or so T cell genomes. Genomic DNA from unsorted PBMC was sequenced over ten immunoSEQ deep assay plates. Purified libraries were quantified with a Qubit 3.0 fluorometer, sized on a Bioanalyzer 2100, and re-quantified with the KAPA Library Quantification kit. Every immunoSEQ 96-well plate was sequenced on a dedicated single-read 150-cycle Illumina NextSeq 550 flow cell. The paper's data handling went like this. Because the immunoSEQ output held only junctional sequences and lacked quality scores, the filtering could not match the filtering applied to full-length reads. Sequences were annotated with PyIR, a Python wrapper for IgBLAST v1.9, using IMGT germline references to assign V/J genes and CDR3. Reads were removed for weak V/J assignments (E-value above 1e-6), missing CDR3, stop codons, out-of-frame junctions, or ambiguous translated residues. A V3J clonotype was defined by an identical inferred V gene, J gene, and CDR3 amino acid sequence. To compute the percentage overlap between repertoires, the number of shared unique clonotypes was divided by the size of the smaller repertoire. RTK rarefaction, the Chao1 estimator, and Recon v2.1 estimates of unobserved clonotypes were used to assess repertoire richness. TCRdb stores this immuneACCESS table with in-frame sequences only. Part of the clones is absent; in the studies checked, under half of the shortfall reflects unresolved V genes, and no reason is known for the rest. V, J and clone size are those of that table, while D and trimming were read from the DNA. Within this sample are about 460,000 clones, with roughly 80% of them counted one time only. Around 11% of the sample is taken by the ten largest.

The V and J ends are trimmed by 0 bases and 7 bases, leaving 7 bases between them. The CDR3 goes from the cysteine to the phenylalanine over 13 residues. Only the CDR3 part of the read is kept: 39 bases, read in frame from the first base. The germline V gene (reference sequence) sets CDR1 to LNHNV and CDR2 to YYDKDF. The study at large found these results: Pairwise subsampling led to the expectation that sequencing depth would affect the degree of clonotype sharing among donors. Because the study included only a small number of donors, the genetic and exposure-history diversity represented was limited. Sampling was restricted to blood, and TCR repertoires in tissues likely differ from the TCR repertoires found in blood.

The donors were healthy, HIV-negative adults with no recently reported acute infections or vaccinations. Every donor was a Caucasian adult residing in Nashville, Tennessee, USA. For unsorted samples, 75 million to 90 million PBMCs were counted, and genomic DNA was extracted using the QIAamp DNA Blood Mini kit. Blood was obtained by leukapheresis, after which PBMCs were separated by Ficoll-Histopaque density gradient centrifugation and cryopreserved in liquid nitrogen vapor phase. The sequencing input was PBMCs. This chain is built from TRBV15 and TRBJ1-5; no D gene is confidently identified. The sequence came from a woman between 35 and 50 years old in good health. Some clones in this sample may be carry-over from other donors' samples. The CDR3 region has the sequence CATSRDLGQPQHF. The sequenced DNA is TGTGCCACCAGCAGAGATCTAGGGCAGCCCCAGCATTTT.